This TCR beta chain was documented in a study of OX40 agonist ivuxolimab in advanced cancers. Turning to the study itself: With a range of roughly 20 to 85, age averaged about 59 years, and approximately 83% were male. General study findings and limits: Undetermined was the antigen specificity of the expanded peripheral T cells. Averaged across samples, CD8+ T cells carried more expanded clones than CD4+ did. Certain nonresponding patients likewise had low normalized T-cell clonal expansion.

The protocol was immunoSEQ multiplex PCR, while the TCRdb copy is restricted to in-frame clones and leaves out a portion. The sample records about 100,000 clones, around 91% being singletons. V was clipped by 6 bases and J by 1 base; unmatched bases: 6. The CDR3 runs 15 residues. Germline V gene lookup returns CDR1 SQVTM and CDR2 ANQGSEA. As regards this clone: Its specificity is unknown.

The V gene is TRBV29-1, the J gene TRBJ2-5; the match to TRBD2 covers 12 bases. Here the sequenced sample was CD4+ or CD8+ T cells sorted from blood, taken in a trial of the OX40 agonist ivuxolimab. This TCR derives from an adult with an advanced solid tumor such as melanoma, head and neck, liver or kidney cancer. CDR3 protein: CSVTGLAGTQETQYF. CDR3 DNA: TGCAGCGTCACCGGACTAGCGGGGACCCAAGAGACCCAGTACTTC.